One sample yielded the 16 T cell receptor beta chains listed below, sequenced in a study of T-cell reconstitution after alpha-beta-depleted transplantation in children. Unique molecular identifiers were built into the TCRbeta library. In TCRdb, the PCR reads were re-called with MiXCR into one record per CDR3 protein. Counted here are around 380,000 distinct CDR3 sequences, approximately 11% occurring once; the ten biggest clones make up 4.5% to 7%. Source: PBMCs from the stem cell graft donor, taken from the stem cell graft. These receptors all stem from a human donor who donated a stem cell graft to a child with acute myeloid leukemia.

This clonotype was seen a single time. This rearrangement joins TRBV28 to TRBJ1-2; 7 bases agree with TRBD1. Unmatched junction bases numbered 2, after V lost 4 bases and J lost 0 bases. The length of the CDR3 is 14 residues. Germline V lookup: CDR1 MDHEN, CDR2 SYDVKM. The CDR3 sequence is CASSSDRANYGYTF. DNA of the CDR3: TGTGCCAGCAGTTCCGACAGGGCTAACTATGGCTACACCTTC.

This clonotype was detected a few times. The V call is TRBV6-5, the J call TRBJ1-6; possible D gene TRBD1, 5 bases. CDR1 is MNHEY and CDR2 is SVGAGI in the germline V gene. This CDR3 is 17 amino acids long. V was clipped by 2 bases and J by 12 bases, with 23 bases between them. DNA of the CDR3: TGTGCCAGCAGTTACCCACCCGGGAAAGGGGTTTACTTACCCCTCCACTTT. It translates to CASSYPPGKGVYLPLHF.

At least ten counts were recorded for this clonotype. V gene TRBV29-1 combines with J gene TRBJ1-1; TRBD1 agrees at 10 bases. With V trimmed by 7 bases and J by 4 bases, 9 bases remained unmatched. The germline V gene encodes CDR1 SQVTM and CDR2 ANQGSEA. This CDR3 comprises 14 residues. CDR3 sequence reads: CSAAPGTGVTEAFF. The CDR3 bases are TGCAGCGCGGCCCCCGGGACAGGGGTCACTGAAGCTTTCTTT.

V is TRBV12-3 or TRBV12-4 and J is TRBJ1-1, with D hard to call. The CDR3 loop spans 10 amino acids. Trimming left V 3 bases short and J 6 bases short, with 2 bases between. The CDR3 reads CASSFAEAFF. CDR3 bases: TGTGCCAGCAGTTTCGCTGAAGCTTTCTTT.

This clonotype has just a few counts. V and J are TRBV15 and TRBJ2-3; the match to TRBD2 covers 12 bases. This CDR3 comprises 19 residues. The V and J ends lost 5 bases and 0 bases, in that order; junction bases with no gene match: 12. Germline V gives CDR1 LNHNV, CDR2 YYDKDF (reference sequence). DNA of the CDR3: TGTGCCACCAGCCCTAGCGGGGGGGTTCGAGGCACTAGCACAGATACGCAGTATTTT. As protein: CATSPSGGVRGTSTDTQYF.

This clonotype was recorded many times. The rearrangement links TRBV20-1 to TRBJ2-1, with D possibly being TRBD2 (5 bases). Germline loops: CDR1 DFQATT, CDR2 SNEGSKA (reference sequence). V was cut by 1 base and J by 5 bases, with 9 bases left in between. The CDR3 extends over 13 amino acids. The CDR3 sequence: CSARAGWDNEQFF. The CDR3 region has the DNA TGCAGTGCTAGAGCGGGATGGGACAATGAGCAGTTCTTC.

The chain has TRBV7-9 and TRBJ1-2; the D gene is possibly TRBD1 (5 bases). Germline lookup yields CDR1 SEHNR and CDR2 FQNEAQ (reference sequence). The CDR3 extends over 14 amino acids. V gave up 5 bases and J gave up 8 bases, with 18 bases separating them. CDR3 DNA: TGTGCCAGCAGCCCCAGCAGGGCCGGTGGGGGCTACACCTTC. Translated, it gives CASSPSRAGGGYTF.

This clonotype came up a few times. The chain joins TRBV5-6 to TRBJ2-1; the D gene is possibly TRBD2 (6 bases). V was cut by 0 bases and J by 9 bases, with 19 bases left in between. The germline gives CDR1 SGHDT, CDR2 YYEEEE. This CDR3 spans 16 amino acids. CDR3 protein: CASSLAPRLDDLEQFF. The CDR3 region has the DNA TGTGCCAGCAGCTTGGCCCCCCGACTAGACGACCTTGAGCAGTTCTTC.

This clonotype was observed a handful of times. The chain is built from TRBV7-2 and TRBJ2-5; maybe TRBD1 (6 bases). Germline assignment: CDR1 SGHTA and CDR2 FQGNSA. The CDR3 totals 14 residues. The V and J ends lost 5 bases and 2 bases respectively, with 12 bases between them. The CDR3 protein is CASSIDTGQETQYF. The CDR3 DNA reads as TGTGCCAGCAGCATAGATACAGGGCAAGAGACCCAGTACTTC.

This clonotype occurred a few times. V and J are TRBV7-2 and TRBJ1-1; 10 nucleotides line up with TRBD1. J lost 1 base, V lost 3 bases, and 2 bases had no gene match. Germline CDR1 and CDR2: SGHTA and FQGNSA. CDR3 length equals 15 residues. CDR3 loop: CASSFRQGANTEAFF. CDR3 nucleotides: TGTGCCAGCAGCTTCCGACAGGGGGCGAACACTGAAGCTTTCTTT.

This chain links TRBV10-3 with TRBJ2-7; D remains ambiguous. CDR3 length: 12 amino acids. CDR1 and CDR2 (germline): ENHRY, SYGVKD. The ends were cut back, 3 bases at V and 3 bases at J, with 6 bases in the middle. The DNA of the CDR3 is TGTGCCATCAGTGACAGAATCTACGAGCAGTACGTC. Residues: CAISDRIYEQYV.

V and J are TRBV5-1 and TRBJ2-5, with a possible D match to TRBD1 (6 bases). Germline lookup yields CDR1 SGHRS and CDR2 YFSETQ. Between the trimmed V and J ends, which lost 0 bases and 3 bases, there was a span of 12 bases. The length of the CDR3 is 15 residues. The CDR3 region is CASSLAGDTKETQYF. CDR3 nucleotide sequence: TGCGCCAGCAGCTTGGCCGGGGACACAAAAGAGACCCAGTACTTC.

This clonotype was counted only a few times. One junction end disagrees with the germline gene, perhaps due to a read error. The chain combines TRBV20-1 with TRBJ2-5; 10 positions agree with TRBD2. The germline CDR1 and CDR2 sequences are DFQATT and SNEGSKA (reference sequence). The CDR3 is 14 residues long. The CDR3 DNA is TGCAGTGCCAGAGGGACTAGCGTTCTGGAGACCCAGTACTTC. Its protein is CSARGTSVLETQYF.

The chain couples TRBV7-8 to TRBJ2-1, with 13 bases that match TRBD2. The CDR3 totals 15 residues. J lost 8 bases, V lost 3 bases, and 4 bases had no gene match. Germline values: CDR1 SGHVS, CDR2 FQNEAQ. CDR3 in DNA: TGTGCCAGCAGCTTCGGACTAGCGGGAGTATATGAGCAGTTCTTC. This gives the protein CASSFGLAGVYEQFF.

This clonotype was counted ten times or more. The chain has TRBV20-1 and TRBJ1-5; possibly TRBD1 for D (5 bases). Trimming shortened V by 6 bases and J by 12 bases, and 18 bases separated the two germline ends. The CDR3 runs to 12 residues. CDR1 is DFQATT, CDR2 SNEGSKA, per germline (reference sequence). The DNA for the CDR3 is TGCAGTGCGGGGGACCGGCTTATGGTCCAGCATTTT. As protein: CSAGDRLMVQHF.

This clonotype was counted a few times. The chain employs TRBV3-1 and TRBJ2-5; TRBD2 might be the D (6 bases). Trimming took 0 bases from V and 4 from J, leaving 24 bases between them. Germline assignment: CDR1 LGHDT and CDR2 YNNKEL (reference sequence). The CDR3 is 19 amino acids. DNA of the CDR3: TGTGCCAGCAGCCAAGATGTCAGGCAGGGAGGTTCTAGGCGAGAGACCCAGTACTTC. Translating gives CASSQDVRQGGSRRETQYF.